The 20 T cell receptor beta chains listed next were all sequenced from one sample in a study of cytomegalovirus exposure and HLA in healthy donors. Produced via immunoSEQ multiplex PCR; TCRdb's table is partial and in-frame only. The sample shows 150,000 to 200,000 clones, about 89% of them seen only once. The sequenced sample was PBMCs. These receptors were obtained from a man aged 25 to 40 in good health and CMV-seropositive.

This chain links TRBV6-1 with TRBJ1-5; D gene ambiguous. The CDR3 contains 16 residues. V shed 2 bases and J shed 0 bases, with 11 bases lying between them. Germline V gene sequence: CDR1 MNHNS, CDR2 SASEGT. This CDR3 is CASSEPGSYSNQPQHF. The CDR3 nucleotides read TGTGCCAGCAGTGAACCGGGCTCATATAGCAATCAGCCCCAGCATTTT.

This sequence joins TRBV7-9 and TRBJ2-2; 7 nucleotides agree with TRBD1. Per the germline V gene, CDR1 is SEHNR and CDR2 is FQNEAQ (reference sequence). This CDR3 spans 17 amino acids. Losses at the gene ends were 4 bases for V and 2 bases for J; bases not matched to a gene: 10. CDR3 sequence (DNA): TGTGCCAGCAGCTCCCGGGGACAGAGTGAAAACACCGGGGAGCTGTTTTTT. This codes for CASSSRGQSENTGELFF. The full variable domain, with the rest looked up from reference TRBV7-9 and TRBJ2-2, is DTGVSQNPRHKITKRGQNVTFRCDPISEHNRLYWYRQTLGQGPEFLTYFQNEAQLEKSRLLSDRFSAERPKGSFSTLEIQRTEQGDSAMYLCASSSRGQSENTGELFFGEGSRLTVL.

This clone showed up just a few times. Here the CDR3 DNA reads TGTGCCAGCAGCGCATCTGGACTAGCGGCCTACAATGAGCAGTTCTTC. Protein: CASSASGLAAYNEQFF. V usage is TRBV7-2 and J usage is TRBJ2-1, with 10 nucleotides matching TRBD2. Per germline, CDR1 SGHTA and CDR2 FQGNSA. The V gene end was trimmed by 5 bases and the J gene end by 2 bases; junction bases not matched to a gene: 6. There are 16 residues in the CDR3.

V usage is TRBV5-1 and J usage is TRBJ2-7; 9 bases map to TRBD2. The CDR3 has 17 residues. CDR1 is SGHRS and CDR2 is YFSETQ in the germline V gene. With V trimmed by 3 bases and J by 4 bases, 14 bases remained unmatched. The CDR3 is CASSYLGGRVRMYEQYF. The CDR3 DNA follows: TGCGCCAGCAGCTACCTTGGCGGGAGGGTTAGGATGTACGAGCAGTACTTC.

This clone was seen repeatedly, ten times or more. The chain employs TRBV29-1 and TRBJ1-4, with a tentative D call TRBD1 (5 bases). The CDR3 runs to 14 residues. The V gene's germline CDR1 is SQVTM and CDR2 ANQGSEA. V was clipped by 7 bases and J by 4 bases, with 16 bases between them. DNA of the CDR3: TGCAGCGCCTTTACCAGGGAAGGTAATGAAAAACTGTTTTTT. It encodes CSAFTREGNEKLFF.

V and J are TRBV29-1 and TRBJ2-1, with a possible D match to TRBD2 (7 bases). This CDR3 is 15 amino acids long. Trimming took 0 bases from V and 3 from J, leaving 12 bases between them. The germline CDR1 and CDR2 sequences are SQVTM and ANQGSEA. The CDR3 DNA reads TGCAGCGTTGAAGAGTGGGAGGGGGTCTACAATGAGCAGTTCTTC. Amino acids: CSVEEWEGVYNEQFF.

This sequence joins TRBV2 and TRBJ2-1; the D is unclear. The CDR3 consists of 15 residues. Germline V gene sequence: CDR1 SNHLY, CDR2 FYNNEI. V was trimmed by 4 bases and J by 1 base, leaving 11 bases between them. The CDR3 loop reads CASSVNSHSYNEQFF. The CDR3 DNA reads as TGTGCCAGCAGTGTTAATAGTCATTCCTACAATGAGCAGTTCTTC.

V is TRBV11-1 and J is TRBJ2-3; D unresolved. This CDR3 is built from 14 residues. V shed 1 base and J shed 0 bases, with 5 bases lying between them. Germline V CDR1 and CDR2: SGHAT, FQDESV (reference sequence). The CDR3 region is CASSLGRSTDTQYF. CDR3 DNA: TGTGCCAGCAGCTTAGGGCGGAGCACAGATACGCAGTATTTT. Full variable domain (rest looked up from reference TRBV11-1 and TRBJ2-3): EAEVAQSPRYKITEKSQAVAFWCDPISGHATLYWYRQILGQGPELLVQFQDESVVDDSQLPKDRFSAERLKGVDSTLKIQPAELGDSAMYLCASSLGRSTDTQYFGPGTRLTVL.

The chain links TRBV5-6 to TRBJ1-1; D remains unclear. This CDR3 has 14 amino acids. The V gene's germline CDR1 is SGHDT and CDR2 YYEEEE. Trimming left V 3 bases short and J 0 bases short, with 9 bases between. CDR3 sequence (DNA): TGTGCCAGCAGCTCCGGGGAGCTGAACACTGAAGCTTTCTTT. It translates to CASSSGELNTEAFF.

The rearrangement uses TRBV7-6 and TRBJ1-4; TRBD1 aligns across 10 bases. V lost 4 bases to trimming and J lost 11 bases; unmatched junction nucleotides: 13. The CDR3 is made up of 16 amino acids. Germline V gives CDR1 SGHVS, CDR2 FNYEAQ. CDR3 sequence (DNA): TGTGCCAGCAGCTCCGGGACAGGGGCCTTCGCTGGGAAACTGTTTTTT. Translated: CASSSGTGAFAGKLFF.

V usage is TRBV4-1 and J usage is TRBJ2-7; the D is unclear. V was pared by 0 bases and J by 5 bases, with 11 bases between. CDR1 MGHRA and CDR2 YSYEKL come from the germline V gene. The CDR3 covers 14 residues. CDR3: CASSQDLSRDEQYF. The DNA of the CDR3 is TGCGCCAGCAGCCAAGACCTGAGCCGGGACGAGCAGTACTTC.

The chain combines TRBV29-1 with TRBJ2-7; possibly TRBD1 or TRBD2 for D (6 bases each). This CDR3 spans 13 amino acids. Germline V gives CDR1 SQVTM, CDR2 ANQGSEA. CDR3 bases: TGCGGCGCGGAGGGGGGAGACTCCTACGAGCAGTACTTC. The encoded protein is CGAEGGDSYEQYF.

This chain connects TRBV5-6 to TRBJ2-7; D possibly corresponds to TRBD1 (5 bases). This CDR3 region has 13 residues. The germline V gene encodes CDR1 SGHDT and CDR2 YYEEEE. The germline V and J ends were trimmed by 0 bases and 6 bases, with 10 bases remaining between them. This CDR3 reads CASSLGQGSEQYF. CDR3 in DNA: TGTGCCAGCAGCTTGGGTCAGGGCAGCGAGCAGTACTTC.

This clone was recorded only once. This sequence joins TRBV30 and TRBJ2-1; 15 positions match TRBD2. J was trimmed by 7 bases and V by 5 bases; bases with no gene match: 3. The CDR3 runs to 14 residues. Per germline, CDR1 GTSNPN and CDR2 SVGIG (reference sequence). CDR3 DNA: TGTGCCTGGTCCGGGACTAGCGGGAGGAATGAGCAGTTCTTC. This sequence encodes CAWSGTSGRNEQFF.

This chain links TRBV4-1 with TRBJ1-5; D remains ambiguous. The CDR3 loop spans 14 amino acids. V was cut by 4 bases and J by 0 bases, with 7 bases left in between. The germline V gene encodes CDR1 MGHRA and CDR2 YSYEKL. The CDR3 nucleotides are TGCGCCAGCAGCCCCCTCTATAGCAATCAGCCCCAGCATTTT. Translated, it gives CASSPLYSNQPQHF.

This clone was seen only once. The chain has TRBV6-1 and TRBJ2-7; possibly TRBD1 or TRBD2 for D (5 bases each). Trimming shortened V by 0 bases and J by 2 bases, and 8 bases separated the two germline ends. Germline V gives CDR1 MNHNS, CDR2 SASEGT. The CDR3 has 14 amino acids. This chain's CDR3 is CASSEAGEAYEQYF. The CDR3 coding sequence is TGTGCCAGCAGTGAAGCGGGGGAAGCCTACGAGCAGTACTTC.

The V call is TRBV6-1, the J call TRBJ2-7; D possibly corresponds to TRBD2 (6 bases). Germline loops: CDR1 MNHNS, CDR2 SASEGT. The CDR3 length is 15 residues. V lost 6 bases, J lost 5 bases, and 20 bases lay in between. The CDR3 reads CASRPSGSGSNEQYF. In DNA form, the CDR3 reads TGTGCCAGCAGACCAAGCGGGTCAGGATCCAACGAGCAGTACTTC.

The chain carries TRBV19 and TRBJ2-3; 9 bases agree with TRBD2. This CDR3 spans 14 amino acids. Losses at the gene ends were 3 bases for V and 4 bases for J; bases not matched to a gene: 2. Looked up from germline, CDR1 is LNHDA and CDR2 is SQIVND (reference sequence). The CDR3 bases are TGTGCCAGTAGTATCCTAGCGGGACCAGATACGCAGTATTTT. Protein sequence: CASSILAGPDTQYF.

This sequence joins TRBV7-9 and TRBJ2-7; unclear D gene. Per germline, CDR1 SEHNR and CDR2 FQNEAQ (reference sequence). The CDR3 loop spans 13 amino acids. V lost 4 bases to trimming and J lost 3 bases, with 10 bases between them. The CDR3 reads CASSSPSFYEQYF. CDR3 nucleotide sequence: TGTGCCAGCAGCTCCCCTTCTTTCTACGAGCAGTACTTC.

The chain uses TRBV7-2 and TRBJ1-1, with unresolved D. V was trimmed by 1 base and J by 0 bases, leaving 3 bases between them. This CDR3 has 13 residues. The germline V gene encodes CDR1 SGHTA and CDR2 FQGNSA. CDR3 amino acids: CASSLDMNTEAFF. CDR3 in DNA: TGTGCCAGCAGCTTAGATATGAACACTGAAGCTTTCTTT.